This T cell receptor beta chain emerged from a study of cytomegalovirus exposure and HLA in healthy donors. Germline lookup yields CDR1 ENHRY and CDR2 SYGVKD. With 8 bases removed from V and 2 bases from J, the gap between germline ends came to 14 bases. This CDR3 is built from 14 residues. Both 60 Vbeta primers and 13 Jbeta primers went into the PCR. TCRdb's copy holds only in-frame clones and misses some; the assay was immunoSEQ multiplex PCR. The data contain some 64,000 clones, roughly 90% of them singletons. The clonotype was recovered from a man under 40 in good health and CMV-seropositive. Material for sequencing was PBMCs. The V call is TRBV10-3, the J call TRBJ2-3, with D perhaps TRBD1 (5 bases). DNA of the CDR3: TGTGCCATCCGGCCTAGGGGTAACACAGATACGCAGTATTTT. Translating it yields CAIRPRGNTDTQYF.